This T cell receptor (beta chain) was sequenced in a study of blood T cell repertoires in COVID-19. Looking at the study overall: Donors in the United States, Italy and Spain gave samples during acute or convalescent COVID-19. Sources were T cells, B-cell-depleted T cells, or PBMCs; the material itself was cDNA or gDNA.

The CDR3 is 14 amino acids. V gave up 0 bases and J gave up 3 bases, with 8 bases separating them. Per germline, CDR1 SGDLS and CDR2 YYNGEE. Assay: immunoSEQ multiplex PCR; the TCRdb copy retains only in-frame clones and omits some. The sample contains approximately 60,000 clones, 70% to 80% of which appear only once. In its sample, this clone was seen once. This TCR derives from a man aged 60 to 69 with acute or convalescent COVID-19. Sequenced material: peripheral blood. This chain links TRBV9 with TRBJ2-3; tentative D call: TRBD1 (5 bases). The CDR3 region has the DNA TGTGCCAGCAGCGTAGAGGGGTGGACAGATACGCAGTATTTT. It encodes CASSVEGWTDTQYF.